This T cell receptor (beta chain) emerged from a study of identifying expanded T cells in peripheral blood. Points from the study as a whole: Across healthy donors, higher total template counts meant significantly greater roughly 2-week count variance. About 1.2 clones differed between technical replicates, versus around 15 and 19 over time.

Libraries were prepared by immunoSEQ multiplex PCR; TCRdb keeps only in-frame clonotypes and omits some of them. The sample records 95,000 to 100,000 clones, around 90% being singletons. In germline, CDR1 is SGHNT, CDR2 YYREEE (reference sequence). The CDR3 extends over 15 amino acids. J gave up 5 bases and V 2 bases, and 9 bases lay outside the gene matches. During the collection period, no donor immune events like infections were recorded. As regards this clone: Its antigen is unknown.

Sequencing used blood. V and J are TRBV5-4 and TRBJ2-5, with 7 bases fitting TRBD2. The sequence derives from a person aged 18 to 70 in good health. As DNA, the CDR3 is TGTGCCAGCAGCTTTACCAGCGGGGTGTTGGAGACCCAGTACTTC. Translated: CASSFTSGVLETQYF.